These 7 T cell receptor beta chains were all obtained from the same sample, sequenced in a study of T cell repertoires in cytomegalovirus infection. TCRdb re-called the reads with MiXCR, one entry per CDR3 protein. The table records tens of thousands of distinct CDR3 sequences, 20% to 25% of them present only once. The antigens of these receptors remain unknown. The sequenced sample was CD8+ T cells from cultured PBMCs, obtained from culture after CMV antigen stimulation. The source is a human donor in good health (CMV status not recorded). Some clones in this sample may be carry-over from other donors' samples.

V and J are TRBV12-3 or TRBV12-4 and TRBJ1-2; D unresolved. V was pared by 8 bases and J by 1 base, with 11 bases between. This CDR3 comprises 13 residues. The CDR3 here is CASALGLNYGYTF. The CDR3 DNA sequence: TGTGCCAGCGCCCTGGGCCTTAACTATGGCTACACCTTC.

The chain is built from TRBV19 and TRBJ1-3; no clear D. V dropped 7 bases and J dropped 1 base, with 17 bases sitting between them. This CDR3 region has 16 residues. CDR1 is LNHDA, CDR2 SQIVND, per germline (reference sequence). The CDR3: CASTPGGGLSGNTIYF. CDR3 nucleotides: TGTGCCAGTACCCCCGGAGGAGGACTATCTGGAAACACCATATATTTT.

The CDR3 sequence: CAISESGQKNIQYF. The CDR3 DNA sequence: TGTGCCATCAGTGAGTCGGGGCAGAAAAACATTCAGTACTTC. The rearrangement links TRBV10-3 to TRBJ2-4; the D gene is possibly TRBD1 (5 bases). The germline V gene has CDR1 ENHRY and CDR2 SYGVKD. The CDR3 contains 14 residues. V lost 0 bases to trimming and J lost 4 bases, with 7 bases between them.

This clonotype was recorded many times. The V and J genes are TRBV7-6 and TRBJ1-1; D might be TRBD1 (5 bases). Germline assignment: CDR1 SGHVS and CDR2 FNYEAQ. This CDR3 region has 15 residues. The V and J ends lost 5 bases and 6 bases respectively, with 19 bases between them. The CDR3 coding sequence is TGTGCCAGCAGCCCGAGGGGCCGGGAGTACGCTGAAGCTTTCTTT. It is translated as CASSPRGREYAEAFF.

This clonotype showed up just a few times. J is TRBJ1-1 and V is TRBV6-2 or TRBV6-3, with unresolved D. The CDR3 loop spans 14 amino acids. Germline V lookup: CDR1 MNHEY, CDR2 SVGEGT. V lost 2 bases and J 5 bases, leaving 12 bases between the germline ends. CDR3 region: CASSYDGLRTEAFF. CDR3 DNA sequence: TGTGCCAGCAGTTACGACGGGTTAAGGACTGAAGCTTTCTTT.

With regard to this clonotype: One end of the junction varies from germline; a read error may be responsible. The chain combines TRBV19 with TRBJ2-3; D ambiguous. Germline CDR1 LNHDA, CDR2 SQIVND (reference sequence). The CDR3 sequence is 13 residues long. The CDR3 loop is CAGRNYPTDTQYF. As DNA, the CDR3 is TGTGCCGGTAGAAACTACCCCACAGATACGCAGTATTTT.

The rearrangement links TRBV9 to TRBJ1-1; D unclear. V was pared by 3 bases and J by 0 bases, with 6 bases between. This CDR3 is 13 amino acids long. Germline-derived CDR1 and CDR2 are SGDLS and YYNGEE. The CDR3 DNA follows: TGTGCCAGCAGCGGCGGCCTGAACACTGAAGCTTTCTTT. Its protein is CASSGGLNTEAFF.